The 11 T cell receptor beta chains given below trace back to one sample, sequenced in a study of cytomegalovirus exposure and HLA in healthy donors. It was with 60 Vbeta and 13 Jbeta primers that the PCR ran. Clones were read by immunoSEQ multiplex PCR, and TCRdb kept only the in-frame ones, dropping some. The sample holds roughly 110,000 clones, around 77% seen once. Sequenced input: PBMCs. These receptors all stem from a male donor in good health and CMV-seronegative.

This chain uses TRBV27 with TRBJ2-3; D not resolved. This CDR3 spans 14 amino acids. Per the germline V gene, CDR1 is MNHEY and CDR2 is SMNVEV (reference sequence). Trimming stripped 4 bases from V and 1 base from J, with 9 bases between. The CDR3 spells CASSSIPGTDTQYF. In nucleotides, the CDR3 is TGTGCCAGCAGTTCGATCCCAGGCACAGATACGCAGTATTTT.

The chain employs TRBV15 and TRBJ1-3; D ambiguous. This CDR3 is built from 18 residues. CDR1 is LNHNV, CDR2 YYDKDF, per germline (reference sequence). Deletions cut 0 bases from V and 0 bases from J, with 15 bases between. The DNA of the CDR3 is TGTGCCACCAGCAGAGACCCTCTCAAACCCGGCTCTGGAAACACCATATATTTT. It is translated as CATSRDPLKPGSGNTIYF.

Written as DNA, the CDR3 is TGCGCCAGCAGATTTAGCGGGAATGGGGTGGAGACCCAGTACTTC. Its protein is CASRFSGNGVETQYF. The chain recombines TRBV5-1 with TRBJ2-5, with 8 bases lining up with TRBD2. The germline V gene encodes CDR1 SGHRS and CDR2 YFSETQ. This CDR3 contains 15 residues. Losses at the gene ends were 5 bases for V and 5 bases for J; bases not matched to a gene: 11.

The chain carries TRBV7-3 and TRBJ2-1; TRBD2 might be the D (5 bases). This CDR3 is 15 amino acids long. Per the germline V gene, CDR1 is SGHTA and CDR2 is FQGTGA. Trimming removed 4 bases from V and 4 bases from J, with 14 bases in between. The CDR3 nucleotides read TGTGCCAGCAGCTCCTCCGGGGTTCGGTACAATGAGCAGTTCTTC. Its protein is CASSSSGVRYNEQFF. Based on the CDR3 plus reference TRBV7-3 and TRBJ2-1, the full variable domain is GAGVSQTPSNKVTEKGKYVELRCDPISGHTALYWYRQSLGQGPEFLIYFQGTGAADDSGLPNDRFFAVRPEGSVSTLKIQRTERGDSAVYLCASSSSGVRYNEQFFGPGTRLTVL.

This clone occurred once. J is TRBJ2-1 and V is TRBV19; 8 nucleotides agree with TRBD2. Germline V gene lookup returns CDR1 LNHDA and CDR2 SQIVND (reference sequence). CDR3 length: 16 amino acids. V was clipped by 6 bases and J by 8 bases; unmatched bases: 15. The CDR3 sequence is CASSQGLAATRHEQFF. In nucleotides, the CDR3 is TGTGCCAGTAGCCAAGGACTAGCAGCCACTCGCCATGAGCAGTTCTTC. The full variable domain, in which reference TRBV19 and TRBJ2-1 provide the parts outside the CDR3, is DGGITQSPKYLFRKEGQNVTLSCEQNLNHDAMYWYRQDPGQGLRLIYYSQIVNDFQKGDIAEGYSVSREKKESFPLTVTSAQKNPTAFYLCASSQGLAATRHEQFFGPGTRLTVL.

The V call is TRBV5-4, the J call TRBJ2-7; TRBD1 agrees at 8 bases. The V and J ends lost 4 bases and 3 bases, in that order; junction bases with no gene match: 6. Germline V gene data show CDR1 as SGHNT and CDR2 as YYREEE (reference sequence). The CDR3 length is 14 residues. Written as DNA, the CDR3 is TGTGCCAGCAGCCCCGGACAGGGAAACTACGAGCAGTACTTC. Translating it yields CASSPGQGNYEQYF.

The rearrangement joins TRBV5-4 to TRBJ2-5; TRBD1 agrees at 7 bases. The end of the DNA fits TRBJ2-7 better, so the J call may be wrong. Per germline, CDR1 SGHNT and CDR2 YYREEE (reference sequence). The CDR3 length is 15 residues. CDR3 nucleotides: TGTGCCAGCAGCTTGGGACAGGGCATAGCCTACGAGCAGTACTTC. Protein sequence: CASSLGQGIAYEQYF.

J is TRBJ1-5 and V is TRBV28; 9 bases are shared with TRBD1. Looked up from germline, CDR1 is MDHEN and CDR2 is SYDVKM. The V gene end was trimmed by 5 bases and the J gene end by 4 bases; junction bases not matched to a gene: 6. The CDR3 length is 15 residues. In DNA form, the CDR3 reads TGTGCCAGCAGTCGACCCGGACAGGGGAATCAGCCCCAGCATTTT. This gives the protein CASSRPGQGNQPQHF.

The V gene is TRBV5-1, the J gene TRBJ2-1, with TRBD2 matching 11 bases. Germline loops: CDR1 SGHRS, CDR2 YFSETQ. The CDR3 is made up of 16 amino acids. With 2 bases clipped from V and 5 bases from J, the junction kept 6 bases outside the gene matches. The CDR3: CASSFRTSGSDNEQFF. CDR3 DNA sequence: TGCGCCAGCAGCTTTAGGACTAGCGGGTCCGACAATGAGCAGTTCTTC. The whole variable domain, filled in from reference TRBV5-1 and TRBJ2-1, reads KAGVTQTPRYLIKTRGQQVTLSCSPISGHRSVSWYQQTPGQGLQFLFEYFSETQRNKGNFPGRFSGRQFSNSRSEMNVSTLELGDSALYLCASSFRTSGSDNEQFFGPGTRLTVL.

The chain is built from TRBV6-1 and TRBJ2-5, with D perhaps TRBD1 (6 bases). The end of the DNA fits TRBJ2-7 better, so the J call may be wrong. The CDR3 runs to 16 residues. Germline V lookup: CDR1 MNHNS, CDR2 SASEGT. In nucleotides, the CDR3 is TGTGCCAGCAGTGAATGGTTTAGGCAGGGGACCTACGAGCAGTACTTC. It specifies CASSEWFRQGTYEQYF.

This clone was observed a handful of times. The chain links TRBV18 to TRBJ2-3; 7 bases fit TRBD2. The CDR3 extends over 16 amino acids. J lost 0 bases, V lost 4 bases, and 7 bases had no gene match. Germline assignment: CDR1 KGHSH and CDR2 LQKENI. The CDR3 sequence is CASSQAAGSSTDTQYF. DNA for the CDR3: TGTGCCAGCTCACAGGCAGCGGGATCTAGCACAGATACGCAGTATTTT. Full variable domain (missing parts from reference TRBV18 and TRBJ2-3): NAGVMQNPRHLVRRRGQEARLRCSPMKGHSHVYWYRQLPEEGLKFMVYLQKENIIDESGMPKERFSAEFPKEGPSILRIQQVVRGDSAAYFCASSQAAGSSTDTQYFGPGTRLTVL.